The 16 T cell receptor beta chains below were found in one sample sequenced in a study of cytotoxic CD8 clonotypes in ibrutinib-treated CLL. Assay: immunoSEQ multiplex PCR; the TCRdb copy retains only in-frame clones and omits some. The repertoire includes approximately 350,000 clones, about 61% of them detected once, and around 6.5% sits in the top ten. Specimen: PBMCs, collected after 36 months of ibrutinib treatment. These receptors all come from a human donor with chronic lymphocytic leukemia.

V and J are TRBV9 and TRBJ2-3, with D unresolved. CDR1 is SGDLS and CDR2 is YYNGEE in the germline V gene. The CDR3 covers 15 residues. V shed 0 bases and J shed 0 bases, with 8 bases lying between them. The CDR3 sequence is CASSVVSGSTDTQYF. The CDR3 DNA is TGTGCCAGCAGCGTAGTCTCAGGAAGCACAGATACGCAGTATTTT.

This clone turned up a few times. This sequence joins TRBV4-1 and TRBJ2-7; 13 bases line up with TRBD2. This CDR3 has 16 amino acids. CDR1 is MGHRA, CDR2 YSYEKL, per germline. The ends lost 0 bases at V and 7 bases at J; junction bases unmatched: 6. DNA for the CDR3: TGCGCCAGCAGCCAAGATGGACTAGCGGGGGAGAGGGAGCAGTACTTC. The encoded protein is CASSQDGLAGEREQYF.

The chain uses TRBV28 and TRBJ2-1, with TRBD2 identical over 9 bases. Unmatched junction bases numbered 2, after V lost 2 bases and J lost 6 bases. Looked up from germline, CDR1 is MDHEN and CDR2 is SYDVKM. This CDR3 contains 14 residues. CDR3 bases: TGTGCCAGCAGTTTACATAGCGGGAGCAATGAGCAGTTCTTC. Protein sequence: CASSLHSGSNEQFF.

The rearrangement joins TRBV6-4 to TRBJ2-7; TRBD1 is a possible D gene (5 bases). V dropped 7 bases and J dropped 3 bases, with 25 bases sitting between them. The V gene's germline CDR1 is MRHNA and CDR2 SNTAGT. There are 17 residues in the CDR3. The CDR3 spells CASILHRSSRRNYEQYF. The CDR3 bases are TGTGCCAGCATCCTTCACAGGAGTTCGAGGCGCAACTACGAGCAGTACTTC.

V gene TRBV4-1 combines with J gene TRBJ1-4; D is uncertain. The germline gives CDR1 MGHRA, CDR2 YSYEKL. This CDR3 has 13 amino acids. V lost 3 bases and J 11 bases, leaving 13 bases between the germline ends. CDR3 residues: CASSHPSSWKLFF. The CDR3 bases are TGCGCCAGCAGCCACCCGTCCTCTTGGAAACTGTTTTTT.

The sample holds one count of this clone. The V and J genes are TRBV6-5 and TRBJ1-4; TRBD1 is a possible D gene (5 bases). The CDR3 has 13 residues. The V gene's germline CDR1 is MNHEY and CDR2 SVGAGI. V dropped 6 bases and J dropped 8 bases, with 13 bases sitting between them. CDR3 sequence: CASRARRGEKLFF. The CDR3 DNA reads TGTGCCAGCAGGGCAAGACGGGGGGAAAAACTGTTTTTT.

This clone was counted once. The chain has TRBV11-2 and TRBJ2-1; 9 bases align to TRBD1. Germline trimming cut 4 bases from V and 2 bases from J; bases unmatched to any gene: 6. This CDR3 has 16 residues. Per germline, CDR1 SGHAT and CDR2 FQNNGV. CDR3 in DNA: TGTGCCAGCAGCTCGTCCACAGGGGGCGCCTACAATGAGCAGTTCTTC. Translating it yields CASSSSTGGAYNEQFF. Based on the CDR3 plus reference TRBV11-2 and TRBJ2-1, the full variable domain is EAGVAQSPRYKIIEKRQSVAFWCNPISGHATLYWYQQILGQGPKLLIQFQNNGVVDDSQLPKDRFSAERLKGVDSTLKIQPAKLEDSAVYLCASSSSTGGAYNEQFFGPGTRLTVL.

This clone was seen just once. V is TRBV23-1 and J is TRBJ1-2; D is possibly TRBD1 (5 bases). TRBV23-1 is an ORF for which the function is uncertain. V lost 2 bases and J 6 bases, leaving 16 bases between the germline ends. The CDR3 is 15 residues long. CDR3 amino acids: CASSQKDSGLDGYTF. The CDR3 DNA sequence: TGCGCCAGCAGTCAAAAAGACAGCGGGCTCGATGGCTACACCTTC.

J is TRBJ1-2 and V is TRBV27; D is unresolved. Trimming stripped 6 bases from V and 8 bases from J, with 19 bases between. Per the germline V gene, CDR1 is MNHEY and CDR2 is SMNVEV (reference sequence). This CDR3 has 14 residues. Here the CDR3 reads CASRPSFGPGGYTF. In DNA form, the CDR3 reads TGTGCCAGCAGACCTTCCTTTGGTCCGGGGGGCTACACCTTC.

The CDR3 protein is CASSELQGGIQPQHF. CDR3 DNA sequence: TGTGCCAGCAGTGAATTACAGGGAGGGATTCAGCCCCAGCATTTT. The genes are TRBV6-1 and TRBJ1-5; a possible D gene is TRBD1 (6 bases). Trimming cost V 2 bases and J 6 bases, with 14 bases left between them. Germline V gene lookup returns CDR1 MNHNS and CDR2 SASEGT. This CDR3 is 15 amino acids long.

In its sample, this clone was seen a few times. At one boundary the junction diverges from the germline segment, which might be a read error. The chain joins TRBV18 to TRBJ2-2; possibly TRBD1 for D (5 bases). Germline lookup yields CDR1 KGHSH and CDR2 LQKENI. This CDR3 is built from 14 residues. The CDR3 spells CASSPPGVPGELFF. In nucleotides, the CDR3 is TGTGCCAGCTCACCACCAGGGGTCCCCGGTGAGCTGTTTTTT.

DNA of the CDR3: TGTGCCAGTAGTGCGGGGGGGAGCTCCTACGAGCAGTACTTC. Translation gives CASSAGGSSYEQYF. This rearrangement joins TRBV19 to TRBJ2-7, with 9 bases fitting TRBD2. V shed 5 bases and J 0 bases; nucleotides not matched to a gene: 2. Germline-derived CDR1 and CDR2 are LNHDA and SQIVND (reference sequence). The CDR3 spans 14 residues. Full variable domain (rest looked up from reference TRBV19 and TRBJ2-7): DGGITQSPKYLFRKEGQNVTLSCEQNLNHDAMYWYRQDPGQGLRLIYYSQIVNDFQKGDIAEGYSVSREKKESFPLTVTSAQKNPTAFYLCASSAGGSSYEQYFGPGTRLTVT.

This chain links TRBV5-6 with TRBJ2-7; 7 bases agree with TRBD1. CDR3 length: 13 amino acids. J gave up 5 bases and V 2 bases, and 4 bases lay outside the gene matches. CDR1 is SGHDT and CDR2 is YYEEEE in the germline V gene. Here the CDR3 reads CASSLTGVHEQYF. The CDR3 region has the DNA TGTGCCAGCAGCTTAACAGGGGTCCACGAGCAGTACTTC.

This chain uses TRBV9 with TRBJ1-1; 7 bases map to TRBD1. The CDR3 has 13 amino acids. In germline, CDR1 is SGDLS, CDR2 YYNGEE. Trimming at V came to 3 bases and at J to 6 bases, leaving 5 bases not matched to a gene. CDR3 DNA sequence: TGTGCCAGCAGCGCACGGCAGGGGGCTGAAGCTTTCTTT. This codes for CASSARQGAEAFF.

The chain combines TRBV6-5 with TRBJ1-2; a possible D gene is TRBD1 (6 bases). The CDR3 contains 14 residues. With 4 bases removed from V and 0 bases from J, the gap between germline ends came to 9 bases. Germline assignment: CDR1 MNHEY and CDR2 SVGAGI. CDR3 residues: CASSWGQTNYGYTF. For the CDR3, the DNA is TGTGCCAGCAGTTGGGGACAAACTAACTATGGCTACACCTTC.

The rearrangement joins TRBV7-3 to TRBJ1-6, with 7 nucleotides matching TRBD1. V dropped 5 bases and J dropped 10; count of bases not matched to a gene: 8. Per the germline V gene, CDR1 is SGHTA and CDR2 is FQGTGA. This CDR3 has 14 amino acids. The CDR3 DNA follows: TGTGCCAGCAGCACCGACAGGGATAGATCACCCCTCCACTTT. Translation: CASSTDRDRSPLHF. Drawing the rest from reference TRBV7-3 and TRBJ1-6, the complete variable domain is GAGVSQTPSNKVTEKGKYVELRCDPISGHTALYWYRQSLGQGPEFLIYFQGTGAADDSGLPNDRFFAVRPEGSVSTLKIQRTERGDSAVYLCASSTDRDRSPLHFGNGTRLTVT.